This T cell receptor (beta chain) was recovered during a study of T cells expressing NK-cell markers. Study as a whole: Seven of the eight sequenced donors were classified as HCMV-seropositive, and one was classified as seronegative.

On this clonotype: Antigen: not known.

Generation of TCR beta cDNA was performed by 5'RACE template switching incorporating UMIs. TCRdb reprocessed the 5' RACE reads and stores each CDR3 protein as one record, lacking DNA. Found here are about 150,000 distinct CDR3 sequences; the top ten clones hold around a third. CDR3 length: 15 residues. Germline V gene lookup returns CDR1 MNHEY and CDR2 SVGAGI. Study outcomes and limitations: Leadership of the CD3+CD56-NKG2C+ fraction also belonged to these clonotypes in a handful of donors. Dominant NKG2C+ clonotypes accounted for roughly 1.0-7.0% of CD8+ T cells in roughly 6 donors.

The sequence came from a woman in her forties or fifties in good health. Sequenced sample: blood T cells: a sorted CD56 or NKG2C T cell subset, CD4+ or CD8+ T cells, or bulk PBMC T cells (not recorded which). The gene calls are TRBV6-5 and TRBJ2-3; the D call from TCRdb, TRBD1, cannot be confirmed without DNA. The CDR3 protein is CASTQGDRRTNTQYF.